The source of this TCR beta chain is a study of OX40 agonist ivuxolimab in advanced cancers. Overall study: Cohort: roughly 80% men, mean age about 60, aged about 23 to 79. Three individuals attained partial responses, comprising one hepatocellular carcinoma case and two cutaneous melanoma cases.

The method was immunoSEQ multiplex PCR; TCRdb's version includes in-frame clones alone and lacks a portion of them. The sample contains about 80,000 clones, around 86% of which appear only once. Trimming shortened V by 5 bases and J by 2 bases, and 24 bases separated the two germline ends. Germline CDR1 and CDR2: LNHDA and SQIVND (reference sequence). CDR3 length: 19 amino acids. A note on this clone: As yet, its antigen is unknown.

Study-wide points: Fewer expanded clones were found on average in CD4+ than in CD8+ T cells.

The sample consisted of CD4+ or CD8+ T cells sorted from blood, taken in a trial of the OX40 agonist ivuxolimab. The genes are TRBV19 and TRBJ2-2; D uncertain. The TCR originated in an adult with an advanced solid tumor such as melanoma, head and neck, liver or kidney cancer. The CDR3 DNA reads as TGTGCCAGTAGTGCATTGCTTCGGCGGACCACCCCTAACACCGGGGAGCTGTTTTTT. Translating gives CASSALLRRTTPNTGELFF.